Listed below are T cell receptor beta chains from one sample, sequenced in a study of blood T cell repertoires in COVID-19. Sequencing was performed with immunoSEQ multiplex PCR; in TCRdb, only in-frame clones are kept and a portion is missing. Of about 130,000 clones in the sample, 70% to 85% were seen once. The sequencing input was peripheral blood. Receptors were obtained from a woman in her sixties or seventies with acute or convalescent COVID-19. Each CDR3 is given with its conserved first and last residue. A D gene is named only where the DNA matches it firmly. Clone size is stated in some rows and not others, as once, few, many or a class when expanded.

V gene	clone size	J gene	D gene	CDR3 DNA	CDR3 protein
TRBV30	NA	TRBJ1-2	NA	TGTGCCTGGAGCGGGGGAGGCTATGGCTACACCTTC	CAWSGGGYGYTF
TRBV27	NA	TRBJ2-5	NA	TGTGCCGGTCCACGGACGGCGGGGATCGGGAAAGAGACCCAGTACTTC	CAGPRTAGIGKETQYF
TRBV14	NA	TRBJ1-1	NA	TGTGCCAGCAGCCAAGAGAGGGACACTGAAGCTTTCTTT	CASSQERDTEAFF
TRBV5-1	NA	TRBJ2-2	NA	TGCGCCAGCAGCTTATGGAGGAGGAACACCGGGGAGCTGTTTTTT	CASSLWRRNTGELFF
TRBV24-1	NA	TRBJ2-1	NA	TGTGCCACCCAAAGAACAGGCTCCTACAATGAGCAGTTCTTC	CATQRTGSYNEQFF
TRBV12-3/TRBV12-4	NA	TRBJ1-3	NA	TGTGCCAGCAGGTTGGGAGGTGGAAACACCATATATTTT	CASRLGGGNTIYF
TRBV11-2	NA	TRBJ2-3	NA	TGTGCCAGCAGGCTTATCGCAGGAACAGATACGCAGTATTTT	CASRLIAGTDTQYF
TRBV7-2	few	TRBJ1-1	NA	TGTGCCAGCAGTTCATACGGTCTGCCCATCTTT	CASSSYGLPIF
TRBV7-9	NA	TRBJ2-2	NA	TGTGCCAGCAGCTTAGAGACAGGGAGGAAGGCCGGGGAGCTGTTTTTT	CASSLETGRKAGELFF
TRBV27	NA	TRBJ1-5	TRBD1	TGTGCCAGCGGAATAACCGGGACAGATCAGCCCCAGCATTTT	CASGITGTDQPQHF
TRBV5-1	NA	TRBJ1-2	TRBD1	TGCGCCAGCAGCTCAGGACAGGGGGCTTACTATGGCTACACCTTC	CASSSGQGAYYGYTF
TRBV7-3	NA	TRBJ2-1	NA	TGTGCCAGCAGCTTAATGGCAGTATCAGGCAATGAGCAGTTCTTC	CASSLMAVSGNEQFF
TRBV12-3/TRBV12-4	NA	TRBJ1-5	NA	TGTGCCAGCAGCCTGGGGGGGGGATCGCCCCAGCATTTT	CASSLGGGSPQHF
TRBV3-1/TRBV3-2	NA	TRBJ1-1	NA	TGTGCCAGCAGCCAAGATCCAGGAGGGTGGGTGGGTTCTGAAGCTTTCTTT	CASSQDPGGWVGSEAFF
TRBV11-2	NA	TRBJ2-7	NA	TGTGCCAGCAGCTTAGAGGGCGCCGGGGGCGAGCAGTACTTC	CASSLEGAGGEQYF
TRBV11-1	NA	TRBJ1-6	NA	TGTGCCAGCAGTACCGGGACAAGTTCACCCCTCCACTTT	CASSTGTSSPLHF
TRBV6-5	NA	TRBJ1-2	NA	TGTGCCAGCAGCAGGGGATATGGCTACACCTTC	CASSRGYGYTF
TRBV9	NA	TRBJ1-2	NA	TGTGCCAGCAGCACCAGGCAGGGTGTAGATGGCTACACCTTC	CASSTRQGVDGYTF
TRBV3-1/TRBV3-2	NA	TRBJ2-2	TRBD2	TGTGCCAGCAGCCAACTCGGGGGGGCATTAACCGGGGAGCTGTTTTTT	CASSQLGGALTGELFF
TRBV5-1	few	TRBJ1-1	NA	TGCGCCAGCAGCTTGAATACAGGTAGGGGCACTGAAGCTTTCTTT	CASSLNTGRGTEAFF
TRBV6-5	NA	TRBJ1-1	TRBD1	TGTGCCAGCAGTTACCTTGGGACAGGGGGAGGGACTGAAGCTTTCTTT	CASSYLGTGGGTEAFF
TRBV11-2	NA	TRBJ1-1	NA	TGTGCCAGCAGCTTAGAGTGGGGGGATACTGAAGCTTTCTTT	CASSLEWGDTEAFF
TRBV12-3/TRBV12-4	NA	TRBJ1-2	NA	TGTGCCAGCAGTTCGCCAGGGGAAGGCTACACCTTC	CASSSPGEGYTF
TRBV24-1	once	TRBJ1-5	NA	TGTGCCACCAGTGATTCGAAGACACGCTGGAATCAGCCCCAGCATTTT	CATSDSKTRWNQPQHF
TRBV19	NA	TRBJ1-1	TRBD1	TGTGCCAGTAGTAAAGGACAGGGGAGGGGTTGGACTGAAGCTTTCTTT	CASSKGQGRGWTEAFF
TRBV24-1	once	TRBJ2-1	TRBD1	TGTGCCACCAGTGGGCCTACAGGGGCCTCAGTTAGCTACAATGAGCAGTTCTTC	CATSGPTGASVSYNEQFF
TRBV2	NA	TRBJ1-1	NA	TGTGCCAGCAAGGGGGAGACTGAAGCTTTCTTT	CASKGETEAFF
TRBV9	NA	TRBJ2-1	TRBD1	TGTGCCAGCAGCCTGACAGGGTTCTCCTACAATGAGCAGTTCTTC	CASSLTGFSYNEQFF
TRBV19	NA	TRBJ1-4	NA	TGTGCCAGTAGTATTGACAGAGAGGAAAAACTGTTTTTT	CASSIDREEKLFF
TRBV11-2	few	TRBJ1-1	NA	TGTGCCAGCAGCCATCTCCACCAGGGAAACACTGAAGCTTTCTTT	CASSHLHQGNTEAFF
TRBV18	NA	TRBJ1-1	NA	TGTGCCAGCTCACCATCGTTCGTTCCCGCTGAAGCTTTCTTT	CASSPSFVPAEAFF
TRBV29-1	NA	TRBJ1-3	NA	TGCAGCGTTGCACAGGGTGGAAACACCATATATTTT	CSVAQGGNTIYF
TRBV6-6	NA	TRBJ1-6	TRBD1	TGTGCCAGCTCCTCACAGGGGGATAATTCACCCCTCCACTTT	CASSSQGDNSPLHF
TRBV7-3	NA	TRBJ2-2	NA	TGTGCCAGCAGCTCCCCTTTCGGGGAGCTGTTTTTT	CASSSPFGELFF
TRBV5-1	NA	TRBJ1-1	NA	TGCGCCAGCAGCTTAGGGGATCCCACTGAAGCTTTCTTT	CASSLGDPTEAFF
TRBV7-2	NA	TRBJ1-2	TRBD1	TGTGCCAGCAGCACCCGGACAGGGGGCCAGAGAGGGGGCTACACCTTC	CASSTRTGGQRGGYTF
TRBV6-1	few	TRBJ2-1	NA	TGTGCCAGCAGTGGCGGATTCGGGGGGCTCCCCTACAATGAGCAGTTCTTC	CASSGGFGGLPYNEQFF
TRBV19	NA	TRBJ2-1	TRBD1	TGTGCCAGCCGGGACAGGGGTTTCGATGAGCAGTTCTTC	CASRDRGFDEQFF
TRBV5-4	once	TRBJ1-4	TRBD1	TGTGCCAGCAGCGCCCCGGGACAGAAAGAAAAACTGTTTTTT	CASSAPGQKEKLFF
TRBV24-1	NA	TRBJ2-1	NA	TGTGCCACCAGTGATTCATGGGGGACAAAGGTAGGCAATGAGCAGTTCTTC	CATSDSWGTKVGNEQFF
TRBV5-5	NA	TRBJ2-7	NA	TGTGCCAGCAGCTTAATACCCCGAGGGTACGAGCAGTACTTC	CASSLIPRGYEQYF
TRBV6-5	NA	TRBJ1-2	TRBD1	TGTGCCAGCAGTTACTCGATCGGACAGGATTTATATGGCTACACCTTC	CASSYSIGQDLYGYTF
TRBV18	NA	TRBJ1-2	NA	TGTGCCAGCTCACCTGCCACCGGACAGACCAACTATGGCTACACCTTC	CASSPATGQTNYGYTF
TRBV19	NA	TRBJ2-7	TRBD1	TGTGCCAGTAGTATAAGCGGGACAGGGTCCTACGAGCAGTACTTC	CASSISGTGSYEQYF